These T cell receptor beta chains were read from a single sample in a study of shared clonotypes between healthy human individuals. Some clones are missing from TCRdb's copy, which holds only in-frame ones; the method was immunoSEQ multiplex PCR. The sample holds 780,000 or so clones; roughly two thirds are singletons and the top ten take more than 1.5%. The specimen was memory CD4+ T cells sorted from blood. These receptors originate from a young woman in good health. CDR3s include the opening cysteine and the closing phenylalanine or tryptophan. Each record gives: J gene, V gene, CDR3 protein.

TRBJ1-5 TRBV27 CARRPGDPGNQPQHF
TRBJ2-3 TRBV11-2 CASSRTGEGTQYF
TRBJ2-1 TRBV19 CASRLRELSNEQFF
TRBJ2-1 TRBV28 CASTNGGFNNEQFF
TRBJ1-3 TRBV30 CAWSRVGNTIYF
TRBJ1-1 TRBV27 CASSPWGPNTEAFF
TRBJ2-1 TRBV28 CASRLAGAPEQFF
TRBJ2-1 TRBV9 CASSLSPTFDEQFF
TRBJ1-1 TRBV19 CASSDRPGGVPEAFF
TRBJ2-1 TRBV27 CASSSRTANNEQFF
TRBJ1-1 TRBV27 CASSLWQPHTRDQEAFF
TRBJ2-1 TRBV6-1 CASRYAGTGYNEQFF
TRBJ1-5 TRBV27 CASRRGNQPQHF
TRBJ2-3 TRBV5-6 CASSLLGTDTQYF
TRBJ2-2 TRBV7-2 CASSLDRQGELFF
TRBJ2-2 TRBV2 CASRGLAENTGELFF
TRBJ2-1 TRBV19 CASSQTSGSQYNEQFF
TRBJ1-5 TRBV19 CASSTWGGSNQPQHF
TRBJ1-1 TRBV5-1 CASRRTGDNTEAFF
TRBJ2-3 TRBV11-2 CASSYYGLAGTDTQYF
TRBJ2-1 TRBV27 CASSFASGLPYNEQFF
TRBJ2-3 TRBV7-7 CASSQTSGRTDTQYF